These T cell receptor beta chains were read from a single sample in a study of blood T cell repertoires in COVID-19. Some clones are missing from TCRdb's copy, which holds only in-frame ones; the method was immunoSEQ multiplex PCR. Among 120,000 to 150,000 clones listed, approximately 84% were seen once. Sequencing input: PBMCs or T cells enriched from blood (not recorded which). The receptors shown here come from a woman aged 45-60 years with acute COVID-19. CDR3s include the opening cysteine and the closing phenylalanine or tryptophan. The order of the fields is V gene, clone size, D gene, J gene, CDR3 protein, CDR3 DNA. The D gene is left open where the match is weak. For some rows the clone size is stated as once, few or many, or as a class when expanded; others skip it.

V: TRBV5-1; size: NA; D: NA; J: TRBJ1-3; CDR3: CASSSDFRNTIYF; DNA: TGCGCCAGCAGCTCGGACTTCCGAAACACCATATATTTT
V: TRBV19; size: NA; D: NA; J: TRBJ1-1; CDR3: CASSIDPGEAFF; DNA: TGTGCCAGTAGTATTGACCCGGGAGAAGCTTTCTTT
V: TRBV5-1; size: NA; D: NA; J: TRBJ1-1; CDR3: CASSFDRPRGNTEAFF; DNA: TGCGCCAGCAGCTTTGACCGCCCTAGGGGGAACACTGAAGCTTTCTTT
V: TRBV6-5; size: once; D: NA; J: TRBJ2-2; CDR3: CASTPPGAGTGELFF; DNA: TGTGCCAGCACCCCTCCGGGAGCGGGTACCGGGGAGCTGTTTTTT
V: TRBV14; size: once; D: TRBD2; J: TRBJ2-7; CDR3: CASSPGLAGGIEQYF; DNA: TGTGCCAGCAGCCCGGGACTAGCGGGAGGGATAGAGCAGTACTTC
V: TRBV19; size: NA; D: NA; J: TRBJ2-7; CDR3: CASTGRDTEQYF; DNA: TGTGCCAGTACCGGCAGGGATACGGAGCAGTACTTC
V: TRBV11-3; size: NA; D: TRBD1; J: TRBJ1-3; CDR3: CAGGTGGARRGNTIYF; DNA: TGTGCCGGCGGGACAGGGGGCGCCAGGCGGGGAAACACCATATATTTT
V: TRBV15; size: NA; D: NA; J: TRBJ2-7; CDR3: CATSRDEGSYEQYF; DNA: TGTGCCACCAGCAGAGACGAGGGATCCTACGAGCAGTACTTC
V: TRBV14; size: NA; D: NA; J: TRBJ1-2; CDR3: CASSPRSGDGYTF; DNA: TGTGCCAGCAGCCCCAGGTCCGGTGACGGCTACACCTTC
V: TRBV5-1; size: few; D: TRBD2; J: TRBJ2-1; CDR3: CASSLEGGGPYNEQFF; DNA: TGCGCCAGCAGCTTGGAGGGCGGGGGTCCCTACAATGAGCAGTTCTTC
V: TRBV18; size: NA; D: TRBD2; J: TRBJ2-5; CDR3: CASSGGLAGAETQYF; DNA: TGTGCCAGCTCAGGGGGACTAGCGGGGGCAGAGACCCAGTACTTC
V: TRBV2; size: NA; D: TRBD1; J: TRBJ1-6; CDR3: CALQKGAGDSPLHF; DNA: TGTGCCCTACAGAAGGGGGCTGGGGATTCACCCCTCCACTTT
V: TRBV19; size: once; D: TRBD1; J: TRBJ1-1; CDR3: CASSKQGATNTEAFF; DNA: TGTGCCAGTAGTAAACAGGGGGCGACGAACACTGAAGCTTTCTTT
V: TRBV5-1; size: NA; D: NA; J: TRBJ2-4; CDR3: CASSLATRARGRIGNIQYF; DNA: TGCGCCAGCAGCTTGGCCACAAGGGCCAGGGGAAGAATAGGGAACATTCAGTACTTC
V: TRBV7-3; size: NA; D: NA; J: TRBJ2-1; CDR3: CASSLTGLGEQFF; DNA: TGTGCCAGCAGCTTAACGGGACTGGGTGAGCAGTTCTTC
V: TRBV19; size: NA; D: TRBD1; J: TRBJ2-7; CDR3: CASSLRDRVYEQYF; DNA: TGTGCCAGTAGTCTAAGGGACAGGGTGTACGAGCAGTACTTC
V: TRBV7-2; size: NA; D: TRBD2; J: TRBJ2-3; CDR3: CASSLVTSDTDTQYF; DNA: TGTGCCAGCAGCTTAGTTACTAGCGACACAGATACGCAGTATTTT
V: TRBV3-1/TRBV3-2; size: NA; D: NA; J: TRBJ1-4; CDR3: CASSQGYAGTNEKLFF; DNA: TGTGCCAGCAGCCAAGGTTATGCAGGGACTAATGAAAAACTGTTTTTT
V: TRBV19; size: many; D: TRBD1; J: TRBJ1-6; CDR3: CASKRQGAMDSPLHF; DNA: TGTGCCAGTAAAAGACAGGGGGCTATGGATTCACCCCTCCACTTT
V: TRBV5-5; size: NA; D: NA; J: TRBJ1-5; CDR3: CASSLGDNRSNQPQHF; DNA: TGTGCCAGCAGCCTAGGGGACAATAGAAGCAATCAGCCCCAGCATTTT
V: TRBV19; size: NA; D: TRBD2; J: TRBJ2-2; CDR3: CASREMASGAGELFF; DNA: TGTGCCAGTAGAGAGATGGCTAGCGGGGCGGGGGAGCTGTTTTTT
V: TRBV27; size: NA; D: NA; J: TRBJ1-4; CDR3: CASSVYRDEKLFF; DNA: TGTGCCAGCAGTGTATACAGGGATGAAAAACTGTTTTTT
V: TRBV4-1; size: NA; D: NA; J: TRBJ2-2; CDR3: CASKSQGGATGELFF; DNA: TGCGCCAGCAAAAGCCAGGGAGGAGCCACCGGGGAGCTGTTTTTT
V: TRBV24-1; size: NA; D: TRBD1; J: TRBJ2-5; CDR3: CATSSGTGFVETQYF; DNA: TGTGCCACCAGTTCTGGGACAGGGTTTGTCGAGACCCAGTACTTC
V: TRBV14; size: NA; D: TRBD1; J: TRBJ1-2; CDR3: CASSQEQGSTGYGYTF; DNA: TGTGCCAGCAGCCAAGAACAGGGGAGTACGGGCTATGGCTACACCTTC
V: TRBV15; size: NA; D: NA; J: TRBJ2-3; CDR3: CATSRDRGDTQYF; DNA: TGTGCCACCAGCAGAGATCGCGGAGATACGCAGTATTTT
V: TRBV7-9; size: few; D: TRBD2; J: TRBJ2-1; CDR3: CASLPSGGNEQFF; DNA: TGTGCCAGCTTACCTAGCGGGGGCAATGAGCAGTTCTTC
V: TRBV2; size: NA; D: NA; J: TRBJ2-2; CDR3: CASMRGNTGELFF; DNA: TGTGCCAGCATGAGAGGGAACACCGGGGAGCTGTTTTTT
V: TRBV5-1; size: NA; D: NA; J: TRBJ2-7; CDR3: CASSFSGTMYEQYF; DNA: TGCGCCAGCAGCTTCTCCGGGACAATGTACGAGCAGTACTTC
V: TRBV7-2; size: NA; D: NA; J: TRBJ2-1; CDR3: CASSLVAERYNEQFF; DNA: TGTGCCAGCAGCTTAGTGGCGGAGCGCTACAATGAGCAGTTCTTC